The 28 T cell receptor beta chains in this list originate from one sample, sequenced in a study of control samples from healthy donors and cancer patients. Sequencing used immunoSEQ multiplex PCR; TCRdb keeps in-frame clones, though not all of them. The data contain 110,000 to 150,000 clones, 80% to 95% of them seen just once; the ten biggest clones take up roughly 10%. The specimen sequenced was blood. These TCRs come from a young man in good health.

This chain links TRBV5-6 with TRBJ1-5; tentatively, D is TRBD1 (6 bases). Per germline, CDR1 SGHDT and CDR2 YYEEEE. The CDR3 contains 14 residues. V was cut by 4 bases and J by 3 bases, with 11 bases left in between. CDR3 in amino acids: CASSLGQHNQPQHF. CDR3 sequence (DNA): TGTGCCAGCAGCCTCGGACAGCACAATCAGCCCCAGCATTTT.

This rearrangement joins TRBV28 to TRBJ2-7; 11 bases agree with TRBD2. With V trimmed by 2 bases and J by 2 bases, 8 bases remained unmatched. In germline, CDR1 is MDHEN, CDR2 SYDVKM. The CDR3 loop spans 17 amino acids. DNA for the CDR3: TGTGCCAGCAGTTTACCCCTGACTAGCGGGAATCCCTACGAGCAGTACTTC. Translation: CASSLPLTSGNPYEQYF.

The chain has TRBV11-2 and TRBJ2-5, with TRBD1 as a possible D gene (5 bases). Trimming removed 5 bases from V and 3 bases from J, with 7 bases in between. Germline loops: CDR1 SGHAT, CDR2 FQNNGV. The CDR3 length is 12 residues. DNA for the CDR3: TGTGCCAGCAGCGGCAGGGAAGAGACCCAGTACTTC. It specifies CASSGREETQYF.

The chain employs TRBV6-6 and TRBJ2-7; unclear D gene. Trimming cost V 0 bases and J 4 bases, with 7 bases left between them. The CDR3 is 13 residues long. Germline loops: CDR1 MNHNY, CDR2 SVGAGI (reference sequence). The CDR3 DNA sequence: TGTGCCAGCAGTTACTCGAAGACATACGAGCAGTACTTC. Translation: CASSYSKTYEQYF.

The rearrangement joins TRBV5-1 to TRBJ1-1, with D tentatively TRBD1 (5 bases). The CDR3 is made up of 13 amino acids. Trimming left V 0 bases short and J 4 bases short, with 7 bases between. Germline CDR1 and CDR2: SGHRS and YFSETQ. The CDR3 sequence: CASSLARATEAFF. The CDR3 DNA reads TGCGCCAGCAGCTTGGCCAGGGCCACTGAAGCTTTCTTT. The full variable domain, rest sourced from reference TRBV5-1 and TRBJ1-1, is KAGVTQTPRYLIKTRGQQVTLSCSPISGHRSVSWYQQTPGQGLQFLFEYFSETQRNKGNFPGRFSGRQFSNSRSEMNVSTLELGDSALYLCASSLARATEAFFGQGTRLTVV.

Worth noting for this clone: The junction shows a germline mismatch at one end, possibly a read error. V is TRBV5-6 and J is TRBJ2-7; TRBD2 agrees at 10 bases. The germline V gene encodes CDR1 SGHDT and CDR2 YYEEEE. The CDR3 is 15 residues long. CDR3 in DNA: TGTGCCAGCAGCTTTGGGACTAGCGCCTCCTACGAGCAGTGCTTC. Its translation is CASSFGTSASYEQCF.

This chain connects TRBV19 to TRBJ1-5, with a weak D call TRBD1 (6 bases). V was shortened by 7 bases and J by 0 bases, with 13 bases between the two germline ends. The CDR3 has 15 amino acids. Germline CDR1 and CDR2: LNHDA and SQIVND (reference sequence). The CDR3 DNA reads TGTGCCAGTATCGTAGGGGGGGCTAGCAATCAGCCCCAGCATTTT. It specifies CASIVGGASNQPQHF.

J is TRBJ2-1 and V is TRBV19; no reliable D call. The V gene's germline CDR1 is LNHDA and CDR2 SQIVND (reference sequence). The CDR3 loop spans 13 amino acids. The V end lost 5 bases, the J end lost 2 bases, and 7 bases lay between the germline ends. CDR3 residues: CASSLSTYNEQFF. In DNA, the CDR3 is TGTGCCAGTAGTCTTAGTACCTACAATGAGCAGTTCTTC.

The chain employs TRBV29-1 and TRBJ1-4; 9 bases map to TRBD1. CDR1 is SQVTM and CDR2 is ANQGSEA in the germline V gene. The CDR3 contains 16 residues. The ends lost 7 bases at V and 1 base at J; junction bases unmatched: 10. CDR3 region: CSAWDRDGETNEKLFF. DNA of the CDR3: TGCAGCGCCTGGGACAGGGACGGGGAAACTAATGAAAAACTGTTTTTT.

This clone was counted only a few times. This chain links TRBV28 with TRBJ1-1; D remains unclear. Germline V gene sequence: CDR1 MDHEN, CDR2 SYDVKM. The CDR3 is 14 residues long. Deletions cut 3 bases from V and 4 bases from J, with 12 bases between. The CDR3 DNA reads TGTGCCAGCAGTTTGGCGGGTTATGGCACTGAAGCTTTCTTT. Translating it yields CASSLAGYGTEAFF.

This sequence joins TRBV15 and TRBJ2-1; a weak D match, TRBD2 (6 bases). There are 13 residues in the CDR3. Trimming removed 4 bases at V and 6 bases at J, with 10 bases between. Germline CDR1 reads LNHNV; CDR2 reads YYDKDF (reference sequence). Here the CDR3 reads CATSNWEVNEQFF. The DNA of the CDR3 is TGTGCCACCAGCAACTGGGAGGTCAATGAGCAGTTCTTC.

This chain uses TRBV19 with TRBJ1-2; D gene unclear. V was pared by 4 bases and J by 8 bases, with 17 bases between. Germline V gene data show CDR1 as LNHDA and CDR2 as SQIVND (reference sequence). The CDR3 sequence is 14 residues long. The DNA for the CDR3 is TGTGCCAGTAGTACTCCGGGAGGACCGTACGGCTACACCTTC. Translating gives CASSTPGGPYGYTF. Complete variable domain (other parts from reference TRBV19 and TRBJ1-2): DGGITQSPKYLFRKEGQNVTLSCEQNLNHDAMYWYRQDPGQGLRLIYYSQIVNDFQKGDIAEGYSVSREKKESFPLTVTSAQKNPTAFYLCASSTPGGPYGYTFGSGTRLTVV.

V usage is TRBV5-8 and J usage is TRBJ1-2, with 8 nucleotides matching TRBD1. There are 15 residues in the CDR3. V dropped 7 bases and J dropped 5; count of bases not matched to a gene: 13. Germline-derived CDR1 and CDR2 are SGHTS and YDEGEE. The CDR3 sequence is CASGGQDPFGYGYTF. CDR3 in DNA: TGTGCCAGCGGGGGACAGGACCCGTTTGGATATGGCTACACCTTC. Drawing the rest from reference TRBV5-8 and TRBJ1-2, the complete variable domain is EAGVTQSPTHLIKTRGQQATLRCSPISGHTSVYWYQQALGLGLQFLLWYDEGEERNRGNFPPRFSGRQFPNYSSELNVNALELEDSALYLCASGGQDPFGYGYTFGSGTRLTVV.

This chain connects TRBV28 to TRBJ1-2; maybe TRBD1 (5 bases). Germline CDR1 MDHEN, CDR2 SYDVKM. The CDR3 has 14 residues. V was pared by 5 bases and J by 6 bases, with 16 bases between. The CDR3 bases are TGTGCCAGCAGTATAGTACAGGCCGGGGATGGCTACACCTTC. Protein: CASSIVQAGDGYTF.

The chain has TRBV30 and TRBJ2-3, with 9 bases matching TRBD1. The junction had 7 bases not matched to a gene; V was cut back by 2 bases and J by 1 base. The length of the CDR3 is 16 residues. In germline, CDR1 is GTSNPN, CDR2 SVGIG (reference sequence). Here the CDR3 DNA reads TGTGCCTGGAGTCTTACAGGGGGCGGTGGCACAGATACGCAGTATTTT. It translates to CAWSLTGGGGTDTQYF. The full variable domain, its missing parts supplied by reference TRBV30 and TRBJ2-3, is SQTIHQWPATLVQPVGSPLSLECTVEGTSNPNLYWYRQAAGRGLQLLFYSVGIGQISSEVPQNLSASRPQDRQFILSSKKLLLSDSGFYLCAWSLTGGGGTDTQYFGPGTRLTVL.

The CDR3 protein is CASSVEGGRPYNEQFF. CDR3 nucleotides: TGTGCCAGCAGCGTAGAGGGCGGGAGACCCTACAATGAGCAGTTCTTC. The rearrangement links TRBV9 to TRBJ2-1; 7 positions agree with TRBD2. V lost 0 bases to trimming and J lost 2 bases; unmatched junction nucleotides: 5. The CDR3 length is 16 residues. CDR1 and CDR2 (germline): SGDLS, YYNGEE.

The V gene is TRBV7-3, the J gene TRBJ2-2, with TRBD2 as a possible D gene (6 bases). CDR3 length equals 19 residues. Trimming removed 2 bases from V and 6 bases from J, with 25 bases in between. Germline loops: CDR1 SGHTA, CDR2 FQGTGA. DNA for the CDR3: TGTGCCAGCAGCTTAGTGGGGCGGGAAAAGGGAACGAAGGCCGGGGAGCTGTTTTTT. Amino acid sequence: CASSLVGREKGTKAGELFF.

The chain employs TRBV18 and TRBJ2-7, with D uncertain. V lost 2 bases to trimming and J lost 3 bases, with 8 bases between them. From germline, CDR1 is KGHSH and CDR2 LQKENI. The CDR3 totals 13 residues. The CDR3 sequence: CASSPATRYEQYF. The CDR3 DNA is TGTGCCAGCTCACCAGCGACCCGCTACGAGCAGTACTTC.

The CDR3 DNA reads TGTGCCAGCAGTGAACGGGGAAGGAGCAATCAGCCCCAGCATTTT. Residues: CASSERGRSNQPQHF. The chain employs TRBV6-1 and TRBJ1-5; no reliable D call. The ends were cut back, 2 bases at V and 1 base at J, with 9 bases in the middle. This CDR3 region has 15 residues. The germline V gene encodes CDR1 MNHNS and CDR2 SASEGT.

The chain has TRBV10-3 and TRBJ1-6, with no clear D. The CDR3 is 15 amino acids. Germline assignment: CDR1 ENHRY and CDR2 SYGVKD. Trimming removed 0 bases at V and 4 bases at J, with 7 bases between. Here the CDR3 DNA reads TGTGCCATCAGTGAGTCGAGAGGGTATAATTCACCCCTCCACTTT. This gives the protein CAISESRGYNSPLHF.

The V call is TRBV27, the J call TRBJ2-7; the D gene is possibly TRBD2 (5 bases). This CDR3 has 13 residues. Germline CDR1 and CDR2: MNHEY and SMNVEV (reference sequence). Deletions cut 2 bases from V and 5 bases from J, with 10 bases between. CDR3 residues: CASSLSRGNEQYF. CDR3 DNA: TGTGCCAGCAGTTTAAGTAGAGGGAACGAGCAGTACTTC.

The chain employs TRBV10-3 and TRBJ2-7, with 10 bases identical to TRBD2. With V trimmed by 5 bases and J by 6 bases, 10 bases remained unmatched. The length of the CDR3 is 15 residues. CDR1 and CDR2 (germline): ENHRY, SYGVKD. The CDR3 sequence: CAISPVAGGKSEQYF. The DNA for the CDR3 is TGTGCCATCAGTCCCGTAGCGGGAGGAAAAAGCGAGCAGTACTTC.

CDR3 protein: CASSIRQSLYEQYF. As DNA, the CDR3 is TGTGCCAGCAGCATCCGGCAGTCGCTCTACGAGCAGTACTTC. The chain is built from TRBV21-1 and TRBJ2-7. TRBV21-1 is a documented pseudogene. This CDR3 spans 14 amino acids.

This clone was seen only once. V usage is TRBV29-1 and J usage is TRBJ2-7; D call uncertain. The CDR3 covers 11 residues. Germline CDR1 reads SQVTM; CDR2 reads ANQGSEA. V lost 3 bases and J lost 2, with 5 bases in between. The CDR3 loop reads CSVEAAYEQYF. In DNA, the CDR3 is TGCAGCGTTGAGGCAGCCTACGAGCAGTACTTC.

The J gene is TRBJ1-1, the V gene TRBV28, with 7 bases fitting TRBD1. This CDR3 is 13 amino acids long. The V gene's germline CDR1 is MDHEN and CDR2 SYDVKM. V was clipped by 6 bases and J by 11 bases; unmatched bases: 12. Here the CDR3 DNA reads TGTGCCAGCAGCCCAGGGGGGGTTGAGGTGGCTTTCTTT. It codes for CASSPGGVEVAFF.

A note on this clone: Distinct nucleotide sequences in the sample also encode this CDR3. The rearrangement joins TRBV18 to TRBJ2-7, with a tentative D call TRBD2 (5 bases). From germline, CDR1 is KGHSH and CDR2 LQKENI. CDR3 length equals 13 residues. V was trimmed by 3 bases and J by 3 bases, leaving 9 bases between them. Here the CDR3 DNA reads TGTGCCAGCTCACCGTCCCGGGGCTACGAGCAGTACTTC. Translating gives CASSPSRGYEQYF.

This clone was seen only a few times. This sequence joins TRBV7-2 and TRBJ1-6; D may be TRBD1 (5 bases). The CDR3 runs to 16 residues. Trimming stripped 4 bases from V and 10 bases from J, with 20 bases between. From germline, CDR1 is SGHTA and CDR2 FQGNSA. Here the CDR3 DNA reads TGTGCCAGCAGCTCATACGGGACGCAATCGTTGTCACCCCTCCACTTT. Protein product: CASSSYGTQSLSPLHF.

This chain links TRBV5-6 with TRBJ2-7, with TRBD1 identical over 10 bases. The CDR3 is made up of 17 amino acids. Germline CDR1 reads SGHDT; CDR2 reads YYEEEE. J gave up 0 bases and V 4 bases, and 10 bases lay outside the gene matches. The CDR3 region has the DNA TGTGCCAGCAGCCCTGAGGGGGGACAGGGGACCTCCTACGAGCAGTACTTC. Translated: CASSPEGGQGTSYEQYF.